What follows are 29 T cell receptor beta chains derived from one specimen sequenced in a study of CD8 T cells in ankylosing spondylitis. No antigen is known for these receptors. Study-level results: A motif of eight highly homologous TCR beta variants was seen as apparently characteristic of ankylosing spondylitis blood.

TCRdb reprocessed the 5' RACE reads with MiXCR, giving one entry per CDR3 protein. The sample holds 350,000 to 450,000 distinct CDR3 sequences, more than 25% seen once. Sequenced input: blood, either unsorted or a sorted T cell fraction (not recorded which). Receptor source: a male donor with ankylosing spondylitis.

The V call is TRBV20-1, the J call TRBJ1-6; no clear D. From germline, CDR1 is DFQATT and CDR2 SNEGSKA (reference sequence). V was cut by 3 bases and J by 14 bases, with 11 bases left in between. The CDR3 loop spans 11 amino acids. The CDR3 loop is CSARLEVALHF. The DNA for the CDR3 is TGCAGTGCTAGGTTAGAGGTCGCCCTCCACTTT.

In its sample, this clonotype was seen a few times. The chain has TRBV15 and TRBJ2-7; D unresolved. CDR1 and CDR2 from the germline V gene are LNHNV and YYDKDF (reference sequence). The CDR3 is made up of 14 amino acids. The V and J ends lost 0 bases and 2 bases respectively, with 8 bases between them. In DNA, the CDR3 is TGTGCCACCAGCAGAGAGGCCGGAACCTACGAGCAGTACTTC. Translated, it gives CATSREAGTYEQYF.

This rearrangement joins TRBV12-3 or TRBV12-4 to TRBJ2-3; D uncertain. This CDR3 contains 14 residues. The V and J ends lost 4 bases and 3 bases respectively, with 11 bases between them. CDR3 sequence reads: CASSSNSETDTQYF. The CDR3 DNA sequence: TGTGCCAGCAGTTCTAACAGCGAGACAGATACGCAGTATTTT.

The V and J genes are TRBV4-2 and TRBJ2-7; 7 bases are a match to TRBD1. The germline V gene has CDR1 LGHNA and CDR2 YNFKEQ. This CDR3 has 15 amino acids. The V gene end was trimmed by 1 base and the J gene end by 6 bases; junction bases not matched to a gene: 9. CDR3 in amino acids: CASSQVRQGSSEQYF. CDR3 sequence (DNA): TGTGCCAGCAGCCAAGTACGACAGGGTAGCAGCGAGCAGTACTTC.

The V and J genes are TRBV5-1 and TRBJ2-1; 11 bases fit TRBD2. CDR1 and CDR2 from the germline V gene are SGHRS and YFSETQ. The V segment lost 4 bases and the J segment 5 bases; nucleotides outside the gene matches: 8. CDR3 length: 16 amino acids. This chain's CDR3 is CASSPTGTSGNNEQFF. In DNA form, the CDR3 reads TGCGCCAGCAGCCCCACCGGGACTAGCGGCAACAATGAGCAGTTCTTC.

The chain joins TRBV5-8 to TRBJ1-4, with 7 bases identical to TRBD1. Germline lookup yields CDR1 SGHTS and CDR2 YDEGEE. The trim removed 0 bases at V and 7 bases at J, leaving 6 bases unmatched. This CDR3 has 15 amino acids. CDR3 DNA: TGTGCCAGCAGCTTGGAGGGGGCGGGAAGTGAAAAACTGTTTTTT. Residues: CASSLEGAGSEKLFF. The variable domain in full, completed from reference TRBV5-8 and TRBJ1-4, reads EAGVTQSPTHLIKTRGQQATLRCSPISGHTSVYWYQQALGLGLQFLLWYDEGEERNRGNFPPRFSGRQFPNYSSELNVNALELEDSALYLCASSLEGAGSEKLFFGSGTQLSVL.

The chain joins TRBV7-9 to TRBJ2-7, with TRBD2 matching 10 bases. The CDR3 has 15 amino acids. Germline CDR1 reads SEHNR; CDR2 reads FQNEAQ (reference sequence). V gave up 5 bases and J gave up 4 bases; unmatched junction bases: 8. The chain's CDR3 is CASSPSGRAPYEQYF. The CDR3 DNA reads TGTGCCAGCAGCCCGAGCGGGAGGGCCCCGTACGAGCAGTACTTC.

V is TRBV9 and J is TRBJ1-2; possibly TRBD1 for D (5 bases). The CDR3 is 14 residues long. Germline values: CDR1 SGDLS, CDR2 YYNGEE. Trimming left V 4 bases short and J 4 bases short, with 14 bases between. Written as DNA, the CDR3 is TGTGCCAGCAGCCCGTCACCCGGGGCCTATGGCTACACCTTC. It yields the protein CASSPSPGAYGYTF.

The J gene is TRBJ2-2, the V gene TRBV5-5, with 9 bases that match TRBD1. V shed 3 bases, J shed 0 bases, and the junction held 3 bases outside the gene matches. There are 16 residues in the CDR3. Germline CDR1 is SGHKS and CDR2 is YYEKEE (reference sequence). The CDR3 DNA is TGTGCCAGCAGCTCGGGACAGGGTTCGAACACCGGGGAGCTGTTTTTT. It codes for CASSSGQGSNTGELFF. Together with reference TRBV5-5 and TRBJ2-2, the CDR3 gives the full variable domain: DAGVTQSPTHLIKTRGQQVTLRCSPISGHKSVSWYQQVLGQGPQFIFQYYEKEERGRGNFPDRFSARQFPNYSSELNVNALLLGDSALYLCASSSGQGSNTGELFFGEGSRLTVL.

The V gene is TRBV3-1, the J gene TRBJ2-3, with 10 bases identical to TRBD2. V lost 2 bases and J lost 5; bases outside the gene matches: 22. Germline CDR1 and CDR2: LGHDT and YNNKEL (reference sequence). The CDR3 is 21 amino acids. CDR3 sequence reads: CASSQSSGLAGVYGRVDTQYF. Here the CDR3 DNA reads TGTGCCAGCAGCCAATCTAGTGGGCTAGCGGGAGTCTACGGACGTGTAGATACGCAGTATTTT.

This clonotype was found a few times. The chain has TRBV18 and TRBJ2-7, with a possible D match to TRBD1 (6 bases). The CDR3 length is 13 residues. In germline, CDR1 is KGHSH, CDR2 LQKENI. Trimming pared 3 bases from V and 4 bases from J, leaving 10 bases between. CDR3 residues: CASSPDRIYEQYF. The CDR3 nucleotides are TGTGCCAGCTCACCCGACAGGATTTACGAGCAGTACTTC.

The chain couples TRBV3-1 to TRBJ2-3, with no clear D. Trimming shortened V by 8 bases and J by 3 bases, and 12 bases separated the two germline ends. The V gene's germline CDR1 is LGHDT and CDR2 YNNKEL (reference sequence). The CDR3 extends over 13 amino acids. CDR3 region: CASGRYGTDTQYF. CDR3 nucleotides: TGTGCCAGCGGTCGCTATGGGACAGATACGCAGTATTTT.

This clonotype was seen at least ten times. The V and J genes are TRBV15 and TRBJ2-7, with D perhaps assigned TRBD1 or TRBD2 (5 bases each). Looked up from germline, CDR1 is LNHNV and CDR2 is YYDKDF (reference sequence). This CDR3 has 13 amino acids. V lost 3 bases to trimming and J lost 1 base, with 7 bases between them. The CDR3 DNA reads as TGTGCCACCAGCAGGTGGGGGTCCTACGAGCAGTACGTC. Translating it yields CATSRWGSYEQYV.

This chain uses TRBV4-2 with TRBJ1-3, with no clear D. V was trimmed by 1 base and J by 1 base, leaving 17 bases between them. Germline V gives CDR1 LGHNA, CDR2 YNFKEQ. This CDR3 region has 18 residues. CDR3 protein: CASSQVLTGSPSGNTIYF. CDR3 nucleotide sequence: TGTGCCAGCAGCCAAGTTCTAACGGGGAGCCCGTCTGGAAACACCATATATTTT.

The chain has TRBV6-1 and TRBJ1-5, with D perhaps matching TRBD1 (5 bases). Per the germline V gene, CDR1 is MNHNS and CDR2 is SASEGT. The CDR3 is made up of 14 amino acids. Between the trimmed V and J ends, which lost 5 bases and 9 bases, there was a span of 17 bases. CDR3 nucleotide sequence: TGTGCCAGCAGTCCTCCGGGACGAAGGGGGCCCCAGCATTTT. Its translation is CASSPPGRRGPQHF.

The chain couples TRBV12-3 or TRBV12-4 to TRBJ2-2; TRBD1 agrees at 7 bases. CDR3 length equals 14 residues. Trimming took 8 bases from V and 1 from J; bases not matched to a gene: 4. The CDR3 nucleotides read TGTGCCAGCCCCCCAGGGGGGAACACCGGGGAGCTGTTTTTT. It specifies CASPPGGNTGELFF.

The chain is built from TRBV6-2 or TRBV6-3 and TRBJ2-1; tentatively, D is TRBD2 (5 bases). The germline V gene has CDR1 MNHEY and CDR2 SVGEGT. Deletions cut 6 bases from V and 3 bases from J, with 15 bases between. CDR3 length: 15 residues. CDR3 coding DNA: TGTGCCAGCAGCACAGCCTTTCGGGACTACAATGAGCAGTTCTTC. It yields the protein CASSTAFRDYNEQFF.

The chain joins TRBV5-1 to TRBJ2-7, with D maybe TRBD1 (5 bases). Germline V gene sequence: CDR1 SGHRS, CDR2 YFSETQ. This CDR3 is 14 amino acids long. Trimming took 0 bases from V and 1 from J, leaving 8 bases between them. The CDR3 loop is CASSLGRVSYEQYF. CDR3 nucleotide sequence: TGCGCCAGCAGCTTGGGCAGGGTGTCCTACGAGCAGTACTTC. Filled out from reference TRBV5-1 and TRBJ2-7, the complete variable domain reads KAGVTQTPRYLIKTRGQQVTLSCSPISGHRSVSWYQQTPGQGLQFLFEYFSETQRNKGNFPGRFSGRQFSNSRSEMNVSTLELGDSALYLCASSLGRVSYEQYFGPGTRLTVT.

The rearrangement uses TRBV5-1 and TRBJ2-3; a possible D gene is TRBD1 (6 bases). V lost 4 bases and J 4 bases, leaving 16 bases between the germline ends. The CDR3 is 15 residues long. Germline lookup yields CDR1 SGHRS and CDR2 YFSETQ. The CDR3 is CASSAPGASSDTQYF. CDR3 in DNA: TGCGCCAGCAGCGCCCCAGGGGCATCGTCAGATACGCAGTATTTT.

This clonotype was found once. The chain carries TRBV12-3 or TRBV12-4 and TRBJ2-7; D ambiguous. The CDR3 runs to 14 residues. V gave up 8 bases and J gave up 0 bases, with 14 bases separating them. The CDR3 reads CASSRSISSYEQYV. The CDR3 region has the DNA TGTGCCAGCTCACGTTCAATTAGCTCCTACGAGCAGTACGTC.

This clonotype was found a few times. V is TRBV5-1 and J is TRBJ2-5; weak D call: TRBD2 (6 bases). Trimming left V 0 bases short and J 1 base short, with 13 bases between. The germline V gene has CDR1 SGHRS and CDR2 YFSETQ. This CDR3 is 16 amino acids long. DNA for the CDR3: TGCGCCAGCAGCTTGGCCGGGAGCGGAACCCAAGAGACCCAGTACTTC. It translates to CASSLAGSGTQETQYF.

This clonotype was seen a handful of times. V gene TRBV20-1 combines with J gene TRBJ2-7, with 15 bases aligning to TRBD2. The CDR3 runs to 14 residues. Trimming took 5 bases from V and 6 from J; bases not matched to a gene: 5. The germline CDR1 and CDR2 sequences are DFQATT and SNEGSKA (reference sequence). CDR3 loop: CSAWGTSGRSEQYF. The CDR3 nucleotides read TGCAGTGCTTGGGGGACTAGCGGGAGGTCCGAGCAGTACTTC.

This clonotype was counted only a few times. CDR3 protein: CASNPPLAGNTGELFF. The CDR3, as DNA: TGTGCCAGCAACCCGCCCCTAGCGGGAAACACCGGGGAGCTGTTTTTT. The rearrangement uses TRBV2 and TRBJ2-2; TRBD2 aligns across 9 bases. Looked up from germline, CDR1 is SNHLY and CDR2 is FYNNEI. With 7 bases clipped from V and 2 bases from J, the junction kept 8 bases outside the gene matches. This CDR3 contains 16 residues.

This clonotype was detected a few times. This chain links TRBV24-1 with TRBJ2-1, with 8 bases fitting TRBD2. CDR1 and CDR2 from the germline V gene are KGHDR and SFDVKD. The CDR3 covers 17 residues. V was clipped by 2 bases and J by 2 bases; unmatched bases: 7. The CDR3 nucleotides are TGTGCCACCAGTGATTCTACCCCTAGCGGGCCCTACAATGAGCAGTTCTTC. Translating gives CATSDSTPSGPYNEQFF.

The gene calls are TRBV7-2 and TRBJ2-7; perhaps TRBD2 as D (5 bases). The CDR3 consists of 12 residues. In germline, CDR1 is SGHTA, CDR2 FQGNSA. V lost 5 bases, J lost 9 bases, and 14 bases lay in between. CDR3: CASSQTRHGQYF. The CDR3 coding sequence is TGTGCCAGCAGCCAAACTAGACACGGGCAGTACTTC. The full variable domain, in which reference TRBV7-2 and TRBJ2-7 provide the parts outside the CDR3, is GAGVSQSPSNKVTEKGKDVELRCDPISGHTALYWYRQSLGQGLEFLIYFQGNSAPDKSGLPSDRFSAERTGGSVSTLTIQRTQQEDSAVYLCASSQTRHGQYFGPGTRLTVT.

CDR3 nucleotide sequence: TGTGCCAGCAGTAGCGGGGAACGAACCGGGGAGCTGTTTTTT. As protein: CASSSGERTGELFF. The V gene is TRBV6-1, the J gene TRBJ2-2; 7 nucleotides line up with TRBD2. This CDR3 has 14 residues. Losses at the gene ends were 5 bases for V and 5 bases for J; bases not matched to a gene: 5. Looked up from germline, CDR1 is MNHNS and CDR2 is SASEGT.

The genes are TRBV12-3 or TRBV12-4 and TRBJ1-5, with D uncertain. Trimming left V 5 bases short and J 3 bases short, with 11 bases between. The CDR3 extends over 14 amino acids. CDR3 protein: CASSPRANNQPQHF. CDR3 nucleotide sequence: TGTGCCAGCAGTCCCCGGGCCAACAATCAGCCCCAGCATTTT.

The chain recombines TRBV7-2 with TRBJ1-2; 9 bases are a match to TRBD1. The germline V gene encodes CDR1 SGHTA and CDR2 FQGNSA. The CDR3 totals 15 residues. V trimming: 4 bases; J trimming: 7 bases; junction bases outside the gene matches: 10. This CDR3 reads CASSSIRQGGVGYTF. The DNA for the CDR3 is TGTGCCAGCAGCTCAATTCGACAGGGGGGGGTTGGCTACACCTTC.

The J gene is TRBJ1-2, the V gene TRBV20-1, with D possibly TRBD1 on 6 matching bases. This CDR3 is 12 amino acids long. The V gene lost 5 bases and the J gene lost 3 bases, with 10 bases spanning the gap. Germline CDR1 is DFQATT and CDR2 is SNEGSKA (reference sequence). The CDR3 loop is CSAHREDYGYTF. CDR3 nucleotide sequence: TGCAGTGCTCACAGGGAGGACTATGGCTACACCTTC.